The TCR beta chain described here comes from a study of blood T cell repertoires in COVID-19. The overall study: The origin of the acute and convalescent COVID-19 samples was the United States, Italy and Spain. From T cells, B-cell-depleted T cells, or PBMCs came the material, which was cDNA or gDNA.

As processed by the authors: Estimates of nucleated cell counts were drawn from the amplification of reference gene primers. Measured with immunoSEQ multiplex PCR; TCRdb has only the in-frame clones, and not every one. V, J and clone size are those of that table, while D and trimming were read from the DNA. In the table there are 140,000 to 150,000 clones, 65% to 85% of which are singletons. This CDR3 has 13 residues. With V trimmed by 6 bases and J by 6 bases, 7 bases remained unmatched. Germline CDR1 is MNHEY and CDR2 is SMNVEV (reference sequence). This TCR was sampled from a man aged 45-60 years with active or convalescent COVID-19. This chain uses TRBV27 with TRBJ2-7; 8 bases fit TRBD2. Sequencing was performed on peripheral blood. The CDR3 reads CASSPGLVGEQYF. CDR3 DNA: TGTGCCAGCAGCCCGGGACTAGTGGGCGAGCAGTACTTC.